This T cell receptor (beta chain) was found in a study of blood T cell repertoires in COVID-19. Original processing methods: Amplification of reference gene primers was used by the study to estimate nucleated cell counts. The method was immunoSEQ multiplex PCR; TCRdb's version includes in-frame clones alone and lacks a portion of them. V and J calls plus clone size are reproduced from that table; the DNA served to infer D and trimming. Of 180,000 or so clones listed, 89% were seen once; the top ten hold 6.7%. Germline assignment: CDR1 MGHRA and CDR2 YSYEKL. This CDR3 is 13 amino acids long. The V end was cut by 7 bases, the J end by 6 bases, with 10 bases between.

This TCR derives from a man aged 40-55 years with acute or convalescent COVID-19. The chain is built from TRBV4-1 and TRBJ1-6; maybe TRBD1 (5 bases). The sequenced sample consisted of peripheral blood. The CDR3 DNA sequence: TGCGCCAGCATGACAGACGTTAATTCACCCCTCCACTTT. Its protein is CASMTDVNSPLHF.